One TCR beta chain is described in this entry. Its antigen is undetermined. This sample is part of a study of vaccination and CD4 T cells after COVID-19. CDR3 length equals 15 residues. Germline V CDR1 and CDR2: SGHAT, FQNNGV. Sequenced with the Oncomine TCR Beta short-read assay was DNA taken from cultured CD4+ T cells. TCRdb reprocessed the PCR reads via MiXCR and lists one record per CDR3 protein. Of approximately 15,000 distinct CDR3 sequences listed, 40% to 65% are singletons. Treatment given: roughly 10-day PBMC culture with coronavirus spike peptide pools or control peptides (ViraFEST assay). Sequenced here: CD4+ T cells from blood, cultured in vitro, sampled before SARS-CoV-2 vaccination. The TCR comes from a human donor who had recovered from COVID-19. The V gene is TRBV11-2, the J gene TRBJ2-1; 12 bases fit TRBD1. The DNA end is more similar to TRBJ2-7, so the J call may be wrong. The CDR3 reads CASSFGTGGYYEQYF. The CDR3 region has the DNA TGTGCCAGCAGCTTCGGGACAGGGGGCTACTACGAGCAGTACTTC.